The source of this T cell receptor (beta chain) is a study of blood T cell repertoires in COVID-19. The overall study: Researchers got acute and convalescent COVID-19 samples from the United States, Italy and Spain. Sample material is recorded as cDNA or gDNA derived from T cells, B-cell-depleted T cells, or PBMCs.

The CDR3 covers 15 residues. CDR1 is KGHDR, CDR2 SFDVKD, per germline. V gave up 1 base and J gave up 7 bases; unmatched junction bases: 6. In the original workflow: Nucleated cell counts were estimated from reference gene primer amplification. Assay: immunoSEQ multiplex PCR; the TCRdb copy retains only in-frame clones and omits some. That table supplies the V and J calls and clone size; D and trimming were determined from the DNA. The sample has some 150,000 clones; approximately 84% are singletons. Material for sequencing was peripheral blood. The genes are TRBV24-1 and TRBJ2-1, with 7 bases matching TRBD2. This TCR came from a human donor with acute or convalescent COVID-19. The donor label of this sample is uncertain. DNA for the CDR3: TGTGCCACCAGTGATTTTGCTGCGGGGGAGAATGAGCAGTTCTTC. Its translation is CATSDFAAGENEQFF.